This TCR beta chain is from a study of blood T cell repertoires in COVID-19 (dated by TCRdb to about 2020). About the full investigation: Samples covering the acute and convalescent phases of COVID-19 were provided by collaborators in the United States, Italy and Spain. The material from the prospective study consisted of cDNA or gDNA derived from T cells, B-cell-depleted T cells, or PBMCs. The dataset comprised deeply sampled blood TCRbeta repertoires from subjects exposed to, actively infected with, or recovered from COVID-19. The repertoires were released in a freely available public database intended as a resource for research on the immune response to SARS-CoV-2. Samples were obtained from the ongoing ImmuneRACE study (first 160 participants) and from over 1,000 subjects provided by 6 global collaborators. Sample metadata almost always included a de-identified subject ID, COVID-19 status, age in years and sex. HLA class I and class II types, where available, came from metadata supplied by the sample provider rather than from assay-based typing.

On this clone: Its binding antigen is unknown. One base away there is no much larger clone; base qualities are not given.

Overall results and qualifications from the work: The quantity of clinical and demographic metadata differed by source and by participant and was supplied without curation.

The immunoSEQ Assay, a bias-controlled multiplex PCR, was used to amplify TCRbeta CDR3 regions from genomic DNA. The study's own analysis went as follows. Nucleated cell counts per sample were estimated from amplification of reference gene primers within the assay. To quantify the absolute abundance of each unique TCRbeta CDR3 rearrangement, sequence reads were collapsed and filtered. For each sample, productive Simpson clonality was calculated as the square root of Simpson's diversity index over productive rearrangements. As stored in TCRdb, this immuneACCESS dataset retains in-frame rearrangements with V and J assigned. A fraction of the clones does not appear; measured against another copy, unresolved V genes explain less than half of the discrepancy, and the remainder lacks a known reason. V and J calls and clone size are copied from that table; D and trimming were computed from the DNA. The sample records about 130,000 clones, around 88% of which are singletons. Around 4.5% of the sample is in the top ten clones.

One collaborating source in Seattle enrolled patients during active infection and followed them longitudinally through the course of disease. Collaborating institutions collected whole blood in K2EDTA tubes following their own protocols. For TCRbeta analysis, collaborators shipped samples as frozen whole blood, isolated PBMCs, or DNA extracted from either of those sample types. From a lookup of the germline V gene, CDR1 and CDR2 are LGHNT and FRNRAP. V drops 3 bases and J drops 12 bases, leaving 9 bases in between. Measured from the cysteine to the phenylalanine, the CDR3 is 11 residues long. The only DNA kept is the CDR3, 33 bases in frame from the first base.

The sample consisted of peripheral blood. The V and J segments used are TRBV12-5 and TRBJ2-1; 6 matching bases give a weak D call of TRBD2. The sequence derives from a man aged 60-69 years with COVID-19, enrolled during active disease. This receptor has the CDR3 CASGFEEGQFF. The DNA is as follows: TGTGCTAGTGGTTTCGAGGAGGGGCAGTTCTTC.